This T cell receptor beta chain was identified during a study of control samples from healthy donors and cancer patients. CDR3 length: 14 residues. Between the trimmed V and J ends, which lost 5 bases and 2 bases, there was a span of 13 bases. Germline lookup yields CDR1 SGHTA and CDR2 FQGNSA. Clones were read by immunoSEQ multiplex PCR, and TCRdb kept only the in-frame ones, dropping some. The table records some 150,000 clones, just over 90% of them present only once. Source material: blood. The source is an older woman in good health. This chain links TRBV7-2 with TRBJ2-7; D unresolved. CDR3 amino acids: CASSRLPQTYEQYF. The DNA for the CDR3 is TGTGCCAGCAGCCGTCTACCACAGACCTACGAGCAGTACTTC.